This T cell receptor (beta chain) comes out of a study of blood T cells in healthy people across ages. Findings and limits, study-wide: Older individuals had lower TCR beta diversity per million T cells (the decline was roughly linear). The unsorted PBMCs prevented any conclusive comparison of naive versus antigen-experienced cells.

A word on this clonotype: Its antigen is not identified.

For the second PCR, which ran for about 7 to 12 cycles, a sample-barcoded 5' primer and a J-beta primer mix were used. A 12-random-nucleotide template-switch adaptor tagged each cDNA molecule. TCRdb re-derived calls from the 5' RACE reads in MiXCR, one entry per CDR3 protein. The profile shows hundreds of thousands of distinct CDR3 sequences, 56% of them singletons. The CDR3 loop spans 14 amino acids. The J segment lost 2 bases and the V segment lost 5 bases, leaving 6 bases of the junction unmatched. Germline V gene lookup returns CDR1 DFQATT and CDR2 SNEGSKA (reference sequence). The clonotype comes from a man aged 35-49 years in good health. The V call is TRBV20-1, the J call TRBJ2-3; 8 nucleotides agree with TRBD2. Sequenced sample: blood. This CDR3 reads CSAQGLDSTDTQYF. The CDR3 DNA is TGCAGTGCTCAGGGACTAGATTCCACAGATACGCAGTATTTT.